One sample yielded the 28 T cell receptor beta chains listed below, sequenced in a study of blood T cells in healthy people across ages. The second PCR ran about 6 to 12 cycles with a sample-barcoded 5' primer and J-beta primers. Via MiXCR, TCRdb re-called the 5' RACE reads, giving one row per CDR3 protein. The sample lists some 1.7 million distinct CDR3 sequences, approximately 30% seen once, with 7.7% in the top ten. Sequencing was performed on blood. The receptors were sampled from a woman in her 30s in good health.

Of note for this clonotype: One base away lies a much larger clone, so this may be a sequencing read error. The chain is built from TRBV12-3 or TRBV12-4 and TRBJ2-3; D is uncertain. This CDR3 spans 14 amino acids. Written as DNA, the CDR3 is TGTGCCAGCAGTTCCCTTCATCGTGCAGATGCGCAGTATTTT. Residues: CASSSLHRADAQYF.

In regard to this clonotype: A single base separates this from a much larger clone, so it may be a read error. The V call is TRBV18, the J call TRBJ1-6, with D perhaps matching TRBD1 (6 bases). The CDR3 contains 15 residues. Per the germline V gene, CDR1 is KGHSH and CDR2 is LQKENI. Trimming took off 6 bases at V and 10 bases at J, with 19 bases between the two ends. The CDR3, as DNA: TGTGCCAGCTCGGGCCATACAGGGTTAAGGTCACCCCTCCACTTT. It yields the protein CASSGHTGLRSPLHF.

The sample holds a few counts of this clonotype. The chain couples TRBV10-3 to TRBJ1-1; 7 bases agree with TRBD1. This CDR3 spans 12 amino acids. In germline, CDR1 is ENHRY, CDR2 SYGVKD. V was pared by 6 bases and J by 3 bases, with 1 base of the junction left unmatched. CDR3 sequence reads: CAISTGDTEAFF. The CDR3 DNA is TGTGCCATCAGCACAGGGGACACTGAAGCTTTCTTT.

This clonotype was seen a single time. The germline gene is not matched at one end of the junction; a read error may be the cause. The CDR3 spells CASRGLAGDSYIEQFF. The CDR3 nucleotides read TGTGCCAGCAGAGGACTAGCAGGTGATTCCTACATTGAGCAGTTCTTC. V is TRBV6-6 and J is TRBJ2-1, with TRBD2 matching 8 bases. Germline CDR1 MNHNY, CDR2 SVGAGI (reference sequence). This CDR3 is 16 amino acids long.

This clonotype was seen a few times. The CDR3 bases are TGTGCCAGCGTAAGGACGGGGATGGACACTGAAGCTTTCTTT. This codes for CASVRTGMDTEAFF. The chain employs TRBV7-9 and TRBJ1-1, with D hard to call. CDR3 length: 14 residues. The germline CDR1 and CDR2 sequences are SEHNR and FQNEAQ (reference sequence). The ends were cut back, 8 bases at V and 3 bases at J, with 16 bases in the middle. Complete variable domain (other parts from reference TRBV7-9 and TRBJ1-1): DTGVSQNPRHKITKRGQNVTFRCDPISEHNRLYWYRQTLGQGPEFLTYFQNEAQLEKSRLLSDRFSAERPKGSFSTLEIQRTEQGDSAMYLCASVRTGMDTEAFFGQGTRLTVV.

Regarding this clonotype: At one of its ends the junction is not consistent with the germline gene, which may arise from a read error. The chain employs TRBV28 and TRBJ1-3; D not certain. This CDR3 comprises 15 residues. Germline CDR1 reads MDHEN; CDR2 reads SYDVKM. The CDR3 loop is CVSSSKPTSGNTIYF. As DNA, the CDR3 is TGTGTCAGCAGTTCAAAACCGACCTCCGGAAACACCATATATTTT.

This chain joins TRBV2 and TRBJ2-1, with D possibly matching TRBD1 (5 bases). This CDR3 contains 13 residues. Per the germline V gene, CDR1 is SNHLY and CDR2 is FYNNEI. Trimming shortened V by 8 bases and J by 6 bases, and 14 bases separated the two germline ends. This CDR3 reads CASRTQGPNEQFF. CDR3 sequence (DNA): TGTGCCAGCCGGACCCAGGGCCCCAATGAGCAGTTCTTC.

This clonotype was counted a few times. The chain carries TRBV7-2 and TRBJ2-1; 8 nucleotides line up with TRBD2. V lost 4 bases, J lost 10 bases, and 6 bases stayed unmatched. The CDR3 consists of 13 residues. From germline, CDR1 is SGHTA and CDR2 FQGNSA. Written as DNA, the CDR3 is TGTGCCAGCAGCTATGGACTAGCCGCAGAGCAGTTCTTC. As protein: CASSYGLAAEQFF.

The genes are TRBV5-6 and TRBJ1-6; D call uncertain. The CDR3 is 14 residues long. Germline V gene data show CDR1 as SGHDT and CDR2 as YYEEEE. The V end lost 3 bases, the J end lost 7 bases, and 11 bases lay between the germline ends. The CDR3 here is CASSSRTQNSPLHF. Here the CDR3 DNA reads TGTGCCAGCAGCTCCCGGACGCAGAATTCACCCCTCCACTTT. Using reference TRBV5-6 and TRBJ1-6 for the parts outside the CDR3, the full variable domain is DAGVTQSPTHLIKTRGQQVTLRCSPKSGHDTVSWYQQALGQGPQFIFQYYEEEERQRGNFPDRFSGHQFPNYSSELNVNALLLGDSALYLCASSSRTQNSPLHFGNGTRLTVT.

This clonotype was observed a few times. V and J are TRBV28 and TRBJ2-7, with 11 bases that match TRBD1. Germline CDR1 reads MDHEN; CDR2 reads SYDVKM. The J segment lost 6 bases and the V segment lost 5 bases, leaving 9 bases of the junction unmatched. The CDR3 is made up of 15 amino acids. CDR3 nucleotide sequence: TGTGCCAGCAGTACGGCCGGGACAGGGGGTGGCGAGCAGTACTTC. It is translated as CASSTAGTGGGEQYF.

The chain links TRBV20-1 to TRBJ2-7; 7 bases match TRBD2. Germline CDR1 reads DFQATT; CDR2 reads SNEGSKA (reference sequence). The junction had 10 bases not matched to a gene; V was cut back by 5 bases and J by 3 bases. There are 14 residues in the CDR3. The DNA of the CDR3 is TGCAGTGCTCGAATCCGGGGACTAATCTACGAGCAGTACTTC. Translating it yields CSARIRGLIYEQYF.

The table lists this clonotype with a few counts. This chain uses TRBV3-1 with TRBJ2-1, with 8 bases matching TRBD1. V lost 7 bases to trimming and J lost 4 bases; unmatched junction nucleotides: 12. Germline V gene lookup returns CDR1 LGHDT and CDR2 YNNKEL (reference sequence). The CDR3 is 16 residues long. CDR3 in DNA: TGTGCCAGCACCCGACAGGGGCTCCCTACATACAATGAGCAGTTCTTC. This codes for CASTRQGLPTYNEQFF.

This clonotype was seen a handful of times. This chain uses TRBV9 with TRBJ1-1; 10 bases map to TRBD1. Trimming took 4 bases from V and 10 from J; bases not matched to a gene: 7. Per germline, CDR1 SGDLS and CDR2 YYNGEE. The CDR3 length is 13 residues. The DNA of the CDR3 is TGTGCCAGCAGCACGGGACAGGGGCCGGCAGCTTTCTTT. This translates into CASSTGQGPAAFF.

The chain has TRBV20-1 and TRBJ2-1, with D perhaps TRBD2 (5 bases). The V gene lost 0 bases and the J gene lost 8 bases, with 17 bases spanning the gap. The germline gives CDR1 DFQATT, CDR2 SNEGSKA (reference sequence). The CDR3 length is 15 residues. The chain's CDR3 is CSARDSREWWHEQFF. Written as DNA, the CDR3 is TGCAGTGCTAGAGATTCCCGGGAATGGTGGCATGAGCAGTTCTTC.

The V and J genes are TRBV7-9 and TRBJ1-2; perhaps TRBD1 as D (6 bases). With 4 bases removed from V and 5 bases from J, the gap between germline ends came to 17 bases. The CDR3 is 15 residues long. CDR1 and CDR2 from the germline V gene are SEHNR and FQNEAQ (reference sequence). Here the CDR3 reads CASSSQGGTPYGYTF. As DNA, the CDR3 is TGTGCCAGCAGCTCCCAGGGCGGGACACCATATGGCTACACCTTC. The entire variable domain, with the rest obtained from reference TRBV7-9 and TRBJ1-2, is as follows: DTGVSQNPRHKITKRGQNVTFRCDPISEHNRLYWYRQTLGQGPEFLTYFQNEAQLEKSRLLSDRFSAERPKGSFSTLEIQRTEQGDSAMYLCASSSQGGTPYGYTFGSGTRLTVV.

The chain combines TRBV7-9 with TRBJ1-2; possibly TRBD1 for D (6 bases). V was clipped by 5 bases and J by 6 bases, with 22 bases between them. This CDR3 comprises 16 residues. Germline CDR1 reads SEHNR; CDR2 reads FQNEAQ (reference sequence). The CDR3 DNA reads TGTGCCAGCAGCCGTTGGGGTGGCAGGGGAGTAAATGGCTACACCTTC. Encoded protein: CASSRWGGRGVNGYTF. The full variable domain, completed using reference TRBV7-9 and TRBJ1-2, is DTGVSQNPRHKITKRGQNVTFRCDPISEHNRLYWYRQTLGQGPEFLTYFQNEAQLEKSRLLSDRFSAERPKGSFSTLEIQRTEQGDSAMYLCASSRWGGRGVNGYTFGSGTRLTVV.

This clonotype was seen more than once but under ten times. The V call is TRBV7-9, the J call TRBJ1-1; tentative D call: TRBD1 (5 bases). This CDR3 is 11 amino acids long. Germline V lookup: CDR1 SEHNR, CDR2 FQNEAQ (reference sequence). V was pared by 2 bases and J by 12 bases, with 10 bases between. In DNA form, the CDR3 reads TGTGCCAGCAGCTTACCGAGGGGTACTTTCTTT. It codes for CASSLPRGTFF.

This clonotype came up many times. The J gene is TRBJ2-3, the V gene TRBV29-1; TRBD1 aligns across 7 bases. CDR1 and CDR2 (germline): SQVTM, ANQGSEA. V dropped 6 bases and J dropped 0; count of bases not matched to a gene: 6. The CDR3 extends over 14 amino acids. The CDR3 reads CSVSTGVSTDTQYF. The CDR3, as DNA: TGCAGCGTCTCAACAGGGGTGAGCACAGATACGCAGTATTTT.

This clonotype was counted ten times or more. The V call is TRBV20-1, the J call TRBJ2-1; 7 nucleotides match TRBD1. Trimming cost V 4 bases and J 2 bases; bases outside gene matches: 8. CDR3 length: 15 residues. Germline V gene data show CDR1 as DFQATT and CDR2 as SNEGSKA (reference sequence). CDR3 sequence (DNA): TGCAGTGCTACGAATCCCGGGACAGCCTACAATGAGCAGTTCTTC. Its translation is CSATNPGTAYNEQFF.

Only a few counts were recorded for this clonotype. The rearrangement links TRBV2 to TRBJ1-1; D perhaps matches TRBD1 (5 bases). Germline V CDR1 and CDR2: SNHLY, FYNNEI. Trimming stripped 4 bases from V and 5 bases from J, with 8 bases between. The CDR3 loop spans 12 amino acids. In nucleotides, the CDR3 is TGTGCCAGCAGTGCGGAGGGGACTGAAGCTTTCTTT. This gives the protein CASSAEGTEAFF. Full variable domain (missing parts from reference TRBV2 and TRBJ1-1): EPEVTQTPSHQVTQMGQEVILRCVPISNHLYFYWYRQILGQKVEFLVSFYNNEISEKSEIFDDQFSVERPDGSNFTLKIRSTKLEDSAMYFCASSAEGTEAFFGQGTRLTVV.

This rearrangement joins TRBV29-1 to TRBJ1-2, with a possible D match to TRBD1 (5 bases). This CDR3 has 13 amino acids. V lost 6 bases and J lost 6, with 17 bases in between. Germline CDR1 is SQVTM and CDR2 is ANQGSEA. This chain's CDR3 is CSVRRDQKDGYTF. CDR3 bases: TGCAGCGTGCGGCGGGACCAAAAGGATGGCTACACCTTC.

This clonotype was seen at least ten times. The rearrangement links TRBV6-5 to TRBJ2-1, with a possible D match to TRBD2 (7 bases). Germline V gene lookup returns CDR1 MNHEY and CDR2 SVGAGI. CDR3 length: 15 residues. Trimming left V 2 bases short and J 9 bases short, with 17 bases between. The CDR3 is CASSYGGGGTSEQFF. The CDR3 DNA sequence: TGTGCCAGCAGTTACGGGGGAGGGGGTACAAGTGAGCAGTTCTTC.

This clonotype was observed at least ten times. The chain couples TRBV7-2 to TRBJ2-4; 9 bases match TRBD1. Unmatched junction bases numbered 8, after V lost 5 bases and J lost 12 bases. In germline, CDR1 is SGHTA, CDR2 FQGNSA. CDR3 length equals 13 residues. CDR3 loop: CASSQDRGGPQYF. CDR3 DNA: TGTGCCAGCAGCCAAGACAGGGGGGGTCCTCAGTACTTC. Looking up the rest from reference TRBV7-2 and TRBJ2-4 gives the full variable domain: GAGVSQSPSNKVTEKGKDVELRCDPISGHTALYWYRQSLGQGLEFLIYFQGNSAPDKSGLPSDRFSAERTGGSVSTLTIQRTQQEDSAVYLCASSQDRGGPQYFGAGTRLSVL.

This clonotype was seen only a few times. The chain couples TRBV15 to TRBJ1-2; no reliable D call. Germline CDR1 reads LNHNV; CDR2 reads YYDKDF (reference sequence). The CDR3 is made up of 13 amino acids. V dropped 3 bases and J dropped 2 bases, with 7 bases sitting between them. The CDR3, as DNA: TGTGCCACCAGCAGTGCCAACAACTATGGCTACACCTTC. Its protein product is CATSSANNYGYTF. Based on the CDR3 plus reference TRBV15 and TRBJ1-2, the full variable domain is DAMVIQNPRYQVTQFGKPVTLSCSQTLNHNVMYWYQQKSSQAPKLLFHYYDKDFNNEADTPDNFQSRRPNTSFCFLDIRSPGLGDTAMYLCATSSANNYGYTFGSGTRLTVV.

In its sample, this clonotype was seen many times. The gene calls are TRBV12-3 or TRBV12-4 and TRBJ2-7; D unresolved. The CDR3 runs 13 residues. V lost 5 bases, J lost 5 bases, and 13 bases lay in between. CDR3 coding DNA: TGTGCCAGCAGTCCCCATTTATCCAACGAGCAGTACTTC. It codes for CASSPHLSNEQYF.

The sample holds a few counts of this clonotype. The chain is built from TRBV5-1 and TRBJ1-1, with D maybe TRBD1 (5 bases). Germline V gene lookup returns CDR1 SGHRS and CDR2 YFSETQ. Trimming took 3 bases from V and 3 from J, leaving 21 bases between them. CDR3 length equals 17 residues. DNA for the CDR3: TGCGCCAGCAGCTCCACCCTTGAAGGGGCTGGAGACACTGAAGCTTTCTTT. It specifies CASSSTLEGAGDTEAFF.

This clonotype came up many times. Its ends do not fully match the called genes, so a read error is possible. J is TRBJ1-4 and V is TRBV5-1; D perhaps matches TRBD1 (5 bases). The germline V gene encodes CDR1 SGHRS and CDR2 YFSETQ. The CDR3 length is 15 residues. This CDR3 reads CASSLPGTANEKLFF. The CDR3 DNA reads TGTGCCAGCAGTTTACCCGGGACGGCTAATGAAAAACTGTTTTTT.

This clonotype was detected a few times. The rearrangement links TRBV6-5 to TRBJ2-7; a possible D gene is TRBD2 (6 bases). The germline V and J ends were trimmed by 8 bases and 7 bases, with 15 bases remaining between them. This CDR3 is 12 amino acids long. Germline V gene data show CDR1 as MNHEY and CDR2 as SVGAGI. The CDR3 DNA is TGTGCCAGCGGGGGGATCCTAGATGAGCAGTACTTC. It translates to CASGGILDEQYF.